The 26 T cell receptor beta chains below come from one sample, sequenced in a study of T-cell memory formation after mild COVID-19. TCRdb itself ran the 5' RACE reads through MiXCR, one entry per CDR3 protein. The table lists about 340,000 distinct CDR3 sequences, less than 20% of them singletons. The specimen sequenced was PBMCs or a T cell subset sorted from them (not recorded which). These receptors were collected from a man younger than 35 who had mild COVID-19 (a few samples of this study predate the infection). Cell type and time point are not known.

The chain has TRBV6-2 or TRBV6-3 and TRBJ1-2; 7 bases are a match to TRBD1. V lost 5 bases and J lost 5; bases outside the gene matches: 11. Germline CDR1 reads MNHEY; CDR2 reads SVGEGT. The CDR3 consists of 15 residues. The CDR3 DNA sequence: TGTGCCAGCAGTAAGCTGGACAGGCGGTGGTATGGCTACACCTTC. As protein: CASSKLDRRWYGYTF.

This clonotype was recorded a few times. This sequence joins TRBV12-3 or TRBV12-4 and TRBJ1-2; no firm D call. The CDR3 is 13 residues long. Trimming left V 2 bases short and J 6 bases short, with 10 bases between. CDR3 coding DNA: TGTGCCAGCAGTTTATTATCTGGGAATGGCTACACCTTC. It is translated as CASSLLSGNGYTF.

This clonotype was recorded only once. V usage is TRBV25-1 and J usage is TRBJ2-7; no clear D. This CDR3 region has 13 residues. Germline V lookup: CDR1 MGHDK, CDR2 SYGVNS. V was pared by 0 bases and J by 9 bases, with 12 bases between. CDR3 sequence (DNA): TGTGCCAGCAGTGAATATTCTTACGTCGGGCAGTACTTC. Its translation is CASSEYSYVGQYF.

The V gene is TRBV4-3, the J gene TRBJ1-5; D gene ambiguous. This CDR3 has 14 residues. CDR1 is LGHNA and CDR2 is YSLEER in the germline V gene. The V gene lost 3 bases and the J gene lost 5 bases, with 11 bases spanning the gap. DNA for the CDR3: TGCGCCAGCAGCCAGAGACACAAGGATCAGCCCCAGCATTTT. It yields the protein CASSQRHKDQPQHF.

This clonotype was recorded a few times. The CDR3, as DNA: TGTGCCAGCAGTTCCCGTTCTAGCGGGGTTGGAGAGACCCAGTACTTC. Translated, it gives CASSSRSSGVGETQYF. V gene TRBV6-2 or TRBV6-3 combines with J gene TRBJ2-5; TRBD2 agrees at 9 bases. Germline trimming cut 4 bases from V and 4 bases from J; bases unmatched to any gene: 10. Germline V lookup: CDR1 MNHEY, CDR2 SVGEGT. The CDR3 consists of 16 residues.

Many counts were recorded for this clonotype. The rearrangement uses TRBV10-3 and TRBJ2-7; D might be TRBD1 (6 bases). V lost 6 bases, J lost 6 bases, and 12 bases lay in between. Germline CDR1 ENHRY, CDR2 SYGVKD. The CDR3 spans 12 residues. In DNA form, the CDR3 reads TGTGCCATCAGCTCTCAGGGGATCGAGCAGTACTTC. The encoded protein is CAISSQGIEQYF.

This clonotype was counted only a few times. The chain uses TRBV27 and TRBJ1-5; the D is unclear. From germline, CDR1 is MNHEY and CDR2 SMNVEV (reference sequence). The CDR3 extends over 11 amino acids. V was trimmed by 6 bases and J by 9 bases, leaving 9 bases between them. The CDR3 region is CASSLWSPQHF. CDR3 DNA sequence: TGTGCCAGCAGCTTGTGGTCGCCCCAGCATTTT.

This chain links TRBV3-1 with TRBJ2-7, with D hard to call. Trimming left V 0 bases short and J 3 bases short, with 0 bases between. This CDR3 has 11 residues. CDR1 and CDR2 (germline): LGHDT, YNNKEL (reference sequence). This CDR3 is CASSQDYEQYV. DNA for the CDR3: TGTGCCAGCAGCCAAGACTACGAGCAGTACGTC.

This clonotype has ten or more counts. The rearrangement links TRBV20-1 to TRBJ2-3, with 10 bases aligning to TRBD2. CDR1 DFQATT and CDR2 SNEGSKA come from the germline V gene (reference sequence). The CDR3 totals 14 residues. V trimming: 4 bases; J trimming: 6 bases; junction bases outside the gene matches: 7. This CDR3 is CSANLAGERDTQYF. The CDR3 DNA is TGCAGTGCTAACCTAGCGGGGGAAAGGGATACGCAGTATTTT.

V usage is TRBV20-1 and J usage is TRBJ1-2; D is perhaps TRBD1 (5 bases). CDR1 and CDR2 (germline): DFQATT, SNEGSKA (reference sequence). Trimming stripped 4 bases from V and 2 bases from J, with 11 bases between. The CDR3 length is 13 residues. CDR3 residues: CSATGNRNYGYTF. The CDR3 DNA is TGCAGTGCTACAGGGAATCGGAACTATGGCTACACCTTC.

This clonotype was recorded many times. The chain links TRBV7-2 to TRBJ2-5; D is ambiguous. The germline gives CDR1 SGHTA, CDR2 FQGNSA. V lost 3 bases, J lost 2 bases, and 10 bases lay in between. The CDR3 spans 14 residues. CDR3 region: CASSLTQVQETQYF. CDR3 sequence (DNA): TGTGCCAGCAGCTTGACCCAGGTTCAAGAGACCCAGTACTTC.

The gene calls are TRBV7-2 and TRBJ2-1; D is possibly TRBD2 (5 bases). The CDR3 has 14 amino acids. Germline V CDR1 and CDR2: SGHTA, FQGNSA. V dropped 5 bases and J dropped 9 bases, with 17 bases sitting between them. CDR3 sequence: CASSPPAGSLEQFF. CDR3 in DNA: TGTGCCAGCAGCCCCCCCGCGGGTTCCCTTGAGCAGTTCTTC.

The chain employs TRBV12-3 or TRBV12-4 and TRBJ2-1, with TRBD2 matching 12 bases. There are 17 residues in the CDR3. Trimming removed 5 bases from V and 6 bases from J; junction bases left unmatched: 11. The CDR3 region has the DNA TGTGCCAGCAGTCCCCAACTAGCGGGGGGCCCTATCAATGAGCAGTTCTTC. Amino acids: CASSPQLAGGPINEQFF.

The chain recombines TRBV6-5 with TRBJ2-1, with TRBD1 matching 8 bases. Germline CDR1 reads MNHEY; CDR2 reads SVGAGI. This CDR3 has 15 residues. The V segment lost 4 bases and the J segment 4 bases; nucleotides outside the gene matches: 6. CDR3: CASSLWDRPYNEQFF. The CDR3 DNA reads TGTGCCAGCAGTTTATGGGACAGGCCATACAATGAGCAGTTCTTC.

The V gene is TRBV14, the J gene TRBJ2-1; 13 bases align to TRBD2. The CDR3 length is 14 residues. Trimming cost V 4 bases and J 8 bases; bases outside gene matches: 2. Germline CDR1 and CDR2: SGHDN and FVKESK. CDR3 in amino acids: CASSRLAGGHEQFF. The CDR3 bases are TGTGCCAGCAGCCGACTAGCGGGGGGTCATGAGCAGTTCTTC.

V usage is TRBV12-3 or TRBV12-4 and J usage is TRBJ2-5; no definite D call. Trimming cost V 3 bases and J 6 bases, with 14 bases left between them. The CDR3 has 14 residues. CDR3 bases: TGTGCCAGCAGTTTCGAAGGTGGCAGAAAGACCCAGTACTTC. It codes for CASSFEGGRKTQYF.

This chain connects TRBV4-3 to TRBJ2-7, with 10 bases identical to TRBD1. Germline lookup yields CDR1 LGHNA and CDR2 YSLEER. V shed 3 bases, J shed 4 bases, and the junction held 3 bases outside the gene matches. The CDR3 is 14 residues long. The CDR3 reads CASSQDRGEYEQYF. CDR3 in DNA: TGCGCCAGCAGCCAGGACAGGGGGGAATACGAGCAGTACTTC.

The CDR3 DNA is TGCAGTGCCCCCAAAGGAGGGGTAGAAACTGAAGCTTTCTTT. Its translation: CSAPKGGVETEAFF. The chain links TRBV20-1 to TRBJ1-1; tentative D call: TRBD1 (5 bases). The CDR3 runs 14 residues. Trimming left V 6 bases short and J 5 bases short, with 19 bases between. Germline loops: CDR1 DFQATT, CDR2 SNEGSKA (reference sequence).

This clonotype was seen only a few times. The gene calls are TRBV5-1 and TRBJ1-1, with TRBD1 identical over 8 bases. The CDR3 contains 17 residues. The germline gives CDR1 SGHRS, CDR2 YFSETQ. With 2 bases clipped from V and 4 bases from J, the junction kept 13 bases outside the gene matches. DNA for the CDR3: TGCGCCAGCAGCTTCTCCGGGACAGGATACGGGCCCACTGAAGCTTTCTTT. This translates into CASSFSGTGYGPTEAFF. Complete variable domain (other parts from reference TRBV5-1 and TRBJ1-1): KAGVTQTPRYLIKTRGQQVTLSCSPISGHRSVSWYQQTPGQGLQFLFEYFSETQRNKGNFPGRFSGRQFSNSRSEMNVSTLELGDSALYLCASSFSGTGYGPTEAFFGQGTRLTVV.

The genes are TRBV12-3 or TRBV12-4 and TRBJ2-7; 7 positions match TRBD1. The junction had 7 bases not matched to a gene; V was cut back by 5 bases and J by 3 bases. This CDR3 has 14 residues. CDR3 sequence reads: CASSRTGAYYEQYV. In DNA, the CDR3 is TGTGCCAGCAGTCGGACAGGAGCTTACTACGAGCAGTACGTC.

V is TRBV5-6 and J is TRBJ1-1, with a possible D match to TRBD1 (5 bases). Germline assignment: CDR1 SGHDT and CDR2 YYEEEE. This CDR3 is built from 12 residues. V was trimmed by 7 bases and J by 4 bases, leaving 11 bases between them. CDR3 in DNA: TGTGCCAGCCTTTGGCAGGGCACTGAAGCTTTCTTT. Translation: CASLWQGTEAFF. The full variable domain, its missing parts supplied by reference TRBV5-6 and TRBJ1-1, is DAGVTQSPTHLIKTRGQQVTLRCSPKSGHDTVSWYQQALGQGPQFIFQYYEEEERQRGNFPDRFSGHQFPNYSSELNVNALLLGDSALYLCASLWQGTEAFFGQGTRLTVV.

This clonotype has at least ten counts. V usage is TRBV28 and J usage is TRBJ2-1, with 8 bases aligning to TRBD2. J lost 8 bases, V lost 5 bases, and 14 bases had no gene match. Germline V CDR1 and CDR2: MDHEN, SYDVKM. The CDR3 is 16 residues long. For the CDR3, the DNA is TGTGCCAGCAGTCCCTTGGTTAGCGGGGTGGGGGATGAGCAGTTCTTC. It yields the protein CASSPLVSGVGDEQFF.

The CDR3 protein is CSVGADYYNEQFF. In DNA, the CDR3 is TGCAGCGTTGGGGCAGACTACTACAATGAGCAGTTCTTC. The chain uses TRBV29-1 and TRBJ2-1; maybe TRBD2 (5 bases). The CDR3 is 13 residues long. V lost 4 bases, J lost 3 bases, and 10 bases lay in between. Germline V gene lookup returns CDR1 SQVTM and CDR2 ANQGSEA.

This chain joins TRBV3-1 and TRBJ2-2; a weak D match, TRBD1 (5 bases). Per the germline V gene, CDR1 is LGHDT and CDR2 is YNNKEL (reference sequence). Trimming cost V 5 bases and J 5 bases, with 12 bases left between them. The CDR3 has 14 amino acids. The CDR3 region has the DNA TGTGCCAGCAGCTCCCGGACAACTACCGGGGAGCTGTTTTTT. It is translated as CASSSRTTTGELFF.

This clonotype was picked up many times. The chain is built from TRBV7-3 and TRBJ2-5; the match to TRBD1 covers 7 bases. The germline V gene encodes CDR1 SGHTA and CDR2 FQGTGA. The junction had 8 bases not matched to a gene; V was cut back by 5 bases and J by 5 bases. The CDR3 runs 14 residues. Written as DNA, the CDR3 is TGTGCCAGCAGCATACTAGGGGGCATGGAGACCCAGTACTTC. It translates to CASSILGGMETQYF.

Only a few counts were recorded for this clonotype. This rearrangement joins TRBV6-1 to TRBJ2-2; perhaps TRBD1 as D (5 bases). The CDR3 consists of 15 residues. Germline V gene lookup returns CDR1 MNHNS and CDR2 SASEGT. The ends were cut back, 6 bases at V and 6 bases at J, with 17 bases in the middle. CDR3 in amino acids: CASRGEHRKAGELFF. The CDR3 DNA sequence: TGTGCCAGCAGAGGGGAACATAGGAAGGCCGGGGAGCTGTTTTTT.